The next 17 T cell receptor beta chains were all read from a single sample in a study of T cells in Graves' hyperthyroidism and ophthalmopathy. TCR beta CDR3 region amplification was performed from RNA transcripts. HTBI primers drove first-round RT-PCR of the TCR CDR3. MiXCR, applied by TCRdb to the multiplex PCR reads, yields one record per CDR3 protein. In the table there are hundreds of thousands of distinct CDR3 sequences, 16% of which are singletons. Sequences were obtained from blood. All receptors derive from a woman in her twenties or thirties with Graves' hyperthyroidism.

This clonotype has just a few counts. The chain links TRBV7-9 to TRBJ2-1; 10 bases are a match to TRBD2. CDR1 SEHNR and CDR2 FQNEAQ come from the germline V gene (reference sequence). This CDR3 spans 17 amino acids. The V and J ends lost 5 bases and 4 bases, in that order; junction bases with no gene match: 11. The CDR3 loop reads CASSRPQREGVYNEQFF. The CDR3 bases are TGTGCCAGCAGCCGGCCGCAGCGGGAGGGCGTATACAATGAGCAGTTCTTC.

This clonotype was seen more than once but under ten times. The chain recombines TRBV27 with TRBJ2-2; D might be TRBD1 (5 bases). This CDR3 contains 19 residues. The germline CDR1 and CDR2 sequences are MNHEY and SMNVEV (reference sequence). V dropped 4 bases and J dropped 5 bases, with 26 bases sitting between them. CDR3 sequence: CASSSSAWGRALRTGELFF. DNA of the CDR3: TGTGCCAGCAGTTCTTCAGCATGGGGCAGGGCCCTACGGACCGGGGAGCTGTTTTTT.

This clonotype was observed many times. The chain has TRBV6-1 and TRBJ1-1, with 8 bases identical to TRBD1. Looked up from germline, CDR1 is MNHNS and CDR2 is SASEGT. Trimming at V came to 7 bases and at J to 0 bases, leaving 16 bases not matched to a gene. CDR3 length: 18 residues. CDR3 sequence (DNA): TGTGCCAGCACTTTAAGGGTTGGGACAGGAGGAATGAACACTGAAGCTTTCTTT. Its protein is CASTLRVGTGGMNTEAFF.

A few counts support this clonotype. V usage is TRBV29-1 and J usage is TRBJ2-3, with 15 bases aligning to TRBD2. The CDR3 is 16 residues long. Germline values: CDR1 SQVTM, CDR2 ANQGSEA. J was trimmed by 3 bases and V by 1 base; bases with no gene match: 2. The CDR3 spells CSVEGTSGRVTDTQYF. CDR3 DNA: TGCAGCGTTGAAGGGACTAGCGGGAGGGTAACAGATACGCAGTATTTT.

This clonotype was detected many times. The genes are TRBV28 and TRBJ2-4; D is possibly TRBD2 (6 bases). CDR3 length: 15 residues. V lost 10 bases and J 3 bases, leaving 19 bases between the germline ends. Germline V gene lookup returns CDR1 MDHEN and CDR2 SYDVKM. CDR3 sequence reads: CATGEVPRGKNIQYF. CDR3 bases: TGTGCCACCGGGGAGGTTCCTAGGGGCAAAAACATTCAGTACTTC.

This clonotype was observed many times. V is TRBV24-1 and J is TRBJ2-2; no reliable D call. Germline CDR1 is KGHDR and CDR2 is SFDVKD. Trimming stripped 5 bases from V and 0 bases from J, with 6 bases between. The CDR3 runs to 14 residues. In DNA form, the CDR3 reads TGTGCCACCAGTGTGGCAACGAACACCGGGGAGCTGTTTTTT. Residues: CATSVATNTGELFF.

This clonotype was seen at least ten times. The V call is TRBV11-2, the J call TRBJ2-7; the match to TRBD2 covers 11 bases. This CDR3 contains 17 residues. CDR1 SGHAT and CDR2 FQNNGV come from the germline V gene. J gave up 5 bases and V 4 bases, and 13 bases lay outside the gene matches. CDR3 DNA sequence: TGTGCCAGCAGCTATACGCTTATGACTAGCGGGGACAACGAGCAGTACTTC. Translation gives CASSYTLMTSGDNEQYF.

This clonotype was detected ten times or more. The CDR3 region is CASSSGWDGELFF. CDR3 bases: TGCGCCAGCAGCTCCGGGTGGGACGGGGAGCTGTTTTTT. The chain couples TRBV5-1 to TRBJ2-2; D gene ambiguous. CDR3 size: 13 residues. Trimming removed 3 bases at V and 7 bases at J, with 10 bases between. Per the germline V gene, CDR1 is SGHRS and CDR2 is YFSETQ.

The table lists this clonotype with a few counts. The genes are TRBV9 and TRBJ2-7, with 10 bases lining up with TRBD2. There are 16 residues in the CDR3. V shed 2 bases and J 5 bases; nucleotides not matched to a gene: 10. Germline lookup yields CDR1 SGDLS and CDR2 YYNGEE. CDR3 residues: CASSVLPSGSINEQYF. CDR3 in DNA: TGTGCCAGCAGCGTGCTACCTAGCGGGAGTATCAACGAGCAGTACTTC.

A few counts support this clonotype. The chain employs TRBV19 and TRBJ1-5; no reliable D call. The CDR3 covers 14 residues. The ends were cut back, 6 bases at V and 5 bases at J, with 14 bases in the middle. Per the germline V gene, CDR1 is LNHDA and CDR2 is SQIVND (reference sequence). The CDR3 loop is CASRVGVGDQPQHF. Written as DNA, the CDR3 is TGTGCCAGTAGAGTCGGGGTTGGTGATCAGCCCCAGCATTTT.

This clonotype came up a few times. The gene calls are TRBV13 and TRBJ2-1; no clear D gene. CDR1 is PRHDT and CDR2 is FYEKMQ in the germline V gene (reference sequence). Trimming cost V 8 bases and J 6 bases, with 14 bases left between them. This CDR3 is 13 amino acids long. DNA of the CDR3: TGTGCCAGCCGGGTGCAACACTGCAATGAGCAGTTCTTC. This translates into CASRVQHCNEQFF.

Many counts were recorded for this clonotype. The chain uses TRBV2 and TRBJ1-5; D is uncertain. CDR3 length: 14 amino acids. Trimming stripped 11 bases from V and 8 bases from J, with 22 bases between. Germline V gene data show CDR1 as SNHLY and CDR2 as FYNNEI. In nucleotides, the CDR3 is TGTGCCTGTCGCGGGCGGGCATTTGAGGAGCCCCAGCATTTT. It yields the protein CACRGRAFEEPQHF.

This clonotype was seen many times. J is TRBJ2-1 and V is TRBV7-3; D is ambiguous. The length of the CDR3 is 12 residues. Germline V lookup: CDR1 SGHTA, CDR2 FQGTGA. V shed 4 bases and J shed 8 bases, with 9 bases lying between them. The DNA for the CDR3 is TGTGCCAGCAGCTCCAGCGCAGATGAGCAGTTCTTC. This encodes CASSSSADEQFF.

The table lists this clonotype with many counts. The chain is built from TRBV30 and TRBJ2-4, with 12 bases that match TRBD1. The CDR3 contains 15 residues. J was trimmed by 8 bases and V by 0 bases; bases with no gene match: 5. CDR1 GTSNPN and CDR2 SVGIG come from the germline V gene (reference sequence). The CDR3 sequence: CAWSVGTGGADIQYF. Written as DNA, the CDR3 is TGTGCCTGGAGTGTTGGGACAGGGGGCGCGGACATTCAGTACTTC. Combining the CDR3 with reference TRBV30 and TRBJ2-4 gives the whole variable domain SQTIHQWPATLVQPVGSPLSLECTVEGTSNPNLYWYRQAAGRGLQLLFYSVGIGQISSEVPQNLSASRPQDRQFILSSKKLLLSDSGFYLCAWSVGTGGADIQYFGAGTRLSVL.

The rearrangement joins TRBV24-1 to TRBJ2-2; no clear D. Trimming left V 1 base short and J 3 bases short, with 11 bases between. The CDR3 is made up of 16 amino acids. Germline CDR1 reads KGHDR; CDR2 reads SFDVKD. The DNA of the CDR3 is TGTGCCACCAGTGATTTAGCCCCAACGGACACCGGGGAGCTGTTTTTT. It translates to CATSDLAPTDTGELFF.

This clonotype was picked up many times. The chain is built from TRBV27 and TRBJ2-7; the D is unclear. Trimming stripped 0 bases from V and 5 bases from J, with 8 bases between. This CDR3 is 13 amino acids long. Germline V gene lookup returns CDR1 MNHEY and CDR2 SMNVEV (reference sequence). CDR3 amino acids: CASSLSWVDEQYF. The CDR3 nucleotides are TGTGCCAGCAGTTTATCTTGGGTGGACGAGCAGTACTTC.

This clonotype was picked up many times. This chain joins TRBV28 and TRBJ1-1, with 8 nucleotides matching TRBD1. The CDR3 is 16 residues long. Per germline, CDR1 MDHEN and CDR2 SYDVKM. J lost 1 base, V lost 5 bases, and 9 bases had no gene match. CDR3 sequence: CASSEVRGRRNTEAFF. The CDR3 DNA follows: TGTGCCAGCAGTGAAGTCAGGGGGCGAAGGAACACTGAAGCTTTCTTT.